This T cell receptor beta chain was retrieved from a study of CD8 T cells in ankylosing spondylitis. Broader study findings: Eight or nine highly homologous variants made up a TCR beta motif that seemed to typify ankylosing spondylitis blood. Disease-associated clones were reportedly significantly overrepresented in matched ankylosing spondylitis synovial fluid.

TCRdb ran MiXCR on the 5' RACE reads and lists one entry per CDR3 protein. The sample carries about 120,000 distinct CDR3 sequences, roughly 13% recorded once. The V segment lost 5 bases and the J segment 6 bases; nucleotides outside the gene matches: 9. This CDR3 has 17 residues. This clonotype has only a few counts. Its antigen is unknown. The chain uses TRBV12-3 or TRBV12-4 and TRBJ2-4; TRBD2 aligns across 14 bases. The sample was blood, either unsorted or a sorted T cell fraction (not recorded which). This TCR came from a female donor with ankylosing spondylitis or in good health (not recorded which). CDR3 sequence reads: CASSPATSGGAGNIQYF. The CDR3 coding sequence is TGTGCCAGCAGTCCGGCGACTAGCGGGGGGGCAGGAAACATTCAGTACTTC.